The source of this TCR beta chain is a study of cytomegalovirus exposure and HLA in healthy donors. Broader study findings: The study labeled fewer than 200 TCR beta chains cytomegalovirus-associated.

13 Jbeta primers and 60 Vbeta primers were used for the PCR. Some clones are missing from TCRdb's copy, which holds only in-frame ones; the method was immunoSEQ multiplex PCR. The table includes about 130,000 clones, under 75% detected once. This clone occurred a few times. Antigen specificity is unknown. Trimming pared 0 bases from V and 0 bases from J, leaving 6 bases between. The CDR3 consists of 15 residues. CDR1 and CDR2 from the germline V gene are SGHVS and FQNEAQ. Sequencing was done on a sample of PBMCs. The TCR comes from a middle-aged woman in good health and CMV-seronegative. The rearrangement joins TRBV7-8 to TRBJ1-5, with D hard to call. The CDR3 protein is CASSLAGNSNQPQHF. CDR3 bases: TGTGCCAGCAGCTTAGCCGGGAATAGCAATCAGCCCCAGCATTTT. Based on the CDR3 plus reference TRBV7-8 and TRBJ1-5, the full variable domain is GAGVSQSPRYKVAKRGQDVALRCDPISGHVSLFWYQQALGQGPEFLTYFQNEAQLDKSGLPSDRFFAERPEGSVSTLKIQRTQQEDSAVYLCASSLAGNSNQPQHFGDGTRLSIL.